This TCR beta chain was identified during a study of blood T cell repertoires in COVID-19. At the level of the study: Collection of acute and convalescent COVID-19 samples took place in the United States, Italy and Spain. In each case, the material was cDNA or gDNA derived from T cells, B-cell-depleted T cells, or PBMCs.

Germline V gene sequence: CDR1 SNHLY, CDR2 FYNNEI. This CDR3 has 12 amino acids. V lost 7 bases to trimming and J lost 6 bases; unmatched junction nucleotides: 2. Authors' processing steps: How many nucleated cells were present was estimated from reference gene primer amplification. Sequencing used immunoSEQ multiplex PCR; TCRdb keeps in-frame clones, though not all of them. V and J calls and clone size follow that table, whereas D and trimming were derived from the DNA. The profile covers about 53,000 clones, with about 77% appearing a single time and 35% to 55% taken by the ten largest. This clone was counted a few times.

This clonotype was sampled from a man aged 70-80 years with active or convalescent COVID-19. The chain has TRBV2 and TRBJ1-1; TRBD1 matches 10 bases. Sequenced: peripheral blood. The CDR3 nucleotides read TGTGCCAGCACTGGACAGGGGGCTGAAGCTTTCTTT. It specifies CASTGQGAEAFF.